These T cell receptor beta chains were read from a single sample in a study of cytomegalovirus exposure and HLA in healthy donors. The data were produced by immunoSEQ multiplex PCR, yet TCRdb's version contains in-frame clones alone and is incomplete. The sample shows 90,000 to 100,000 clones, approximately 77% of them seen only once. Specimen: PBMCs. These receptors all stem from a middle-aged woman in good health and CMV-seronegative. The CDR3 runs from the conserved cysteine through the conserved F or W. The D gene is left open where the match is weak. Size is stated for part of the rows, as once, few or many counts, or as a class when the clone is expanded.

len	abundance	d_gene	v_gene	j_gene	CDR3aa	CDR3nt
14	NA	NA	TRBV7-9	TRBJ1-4	CASSFRETNEKLFF	TGTGCCAGCAGCTTCAGGGAAACTAATGAAAAACTGTTTTTT
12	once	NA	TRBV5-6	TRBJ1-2	CASSGQFYGYTF	TGTGCCAGCAGCGGACAGTTCTATGGCTACACCTTC
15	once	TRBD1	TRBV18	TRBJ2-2	CASFPDRGNTGELFF	TGTGCCAGCTTTCCGGACAGGGGAAACACCGGGGAGCTGTTTTTT
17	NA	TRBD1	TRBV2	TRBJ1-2	CASSDGQGNPVSYGYTF	TGTGCCAGCAGTGATGGACAGGGGAATCCAGTTTCCTATGGCTACACCTTC
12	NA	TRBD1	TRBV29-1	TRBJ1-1	CSANRGPTEAFF	TGCAGCGCGAACAGGGGGCCCACTGAAGCTTTCTTT
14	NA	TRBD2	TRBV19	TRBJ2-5	CASSEGLAEETQYF	TGTGCCAGTAGTGAGGGACTAGCGGAAGAGACCCAGTACTTC
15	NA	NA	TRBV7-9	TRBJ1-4	CASSLITQGKGKLFF	TGTGCCAGCAGCTTAATTACGCAGGGCAAGGGGAAACTGTTTTTT
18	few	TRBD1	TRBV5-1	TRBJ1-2	CASSPKEGTGSGSTGYTF	TGCGCCAGCAGCCCAAAGGAGGGGACAGGGAGCGGATCAACCGGCTACACCTTC
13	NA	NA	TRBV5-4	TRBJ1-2	CASSPDSNYGYTF	TGTGCCAGCAGCCCGGACAGCAACTATGGCTACACCTTC
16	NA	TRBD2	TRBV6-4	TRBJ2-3	CASSGTSGGGTDTQYF	TGTGCCAGCAGTGGAACTAGCGGGGGGGGCACAGATACGCAGTATTTT
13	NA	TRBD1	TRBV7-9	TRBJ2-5	CASSRDSQETQYF	TGTGCCAGCAGTCGGGACAGCCAAGAGACCCAGTACTTC
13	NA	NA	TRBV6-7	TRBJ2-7	CAHRPGQRNEQYF	TGTGCCCACCGTCCGGGACAAAGGAACGAGCAGTACTTC
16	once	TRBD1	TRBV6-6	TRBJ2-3	CASSYSGTGDTDTQYF	TGTGCCAGCAGTTACTCGGGTACAGGGGACACAGATACGCAGTATTTT
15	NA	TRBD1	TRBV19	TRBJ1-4	CASSLLGQGGEKLFF	TGTGCCAGTAGTCTCTTGGGACAAGGGGGCGAAAAACTGTTTTTT
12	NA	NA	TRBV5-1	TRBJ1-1	CASRPNRKGAFF	TGCGCCAGCAGACCCAACAGGAAAGGAGCTTTCTTT
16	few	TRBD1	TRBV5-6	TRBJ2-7	CASSSSVGTDSYEQYF	TGTGCCAGCAGCTCCAGCGTCGGGACAGACAGCTACGAGCAGTACTTC
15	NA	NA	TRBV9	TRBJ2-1	CASSQDQASYNEQFF	TGTGCCAGCAGTCAAGACCAGGCCTCCTACAATGAGCAGTTCTTC
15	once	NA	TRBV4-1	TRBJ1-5	CASSLTGLDNQPQHF	TGCGCCAGCAGTCTAACCGGACTTGACAATCAGCCCCAGCATTTT
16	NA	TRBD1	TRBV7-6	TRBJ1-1	CASSSRPTGIYTEAFF	TGTGCCAGCAGCTCACGACCGACAGGGATATACACTGAAGCTTTCTTT
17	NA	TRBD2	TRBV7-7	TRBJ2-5	CASSYSLAGGIQETQYF	TGTGCTAGCAGTTACTCACTAGCGGGGGGCATCCAAGAGACCCAGTACTTC
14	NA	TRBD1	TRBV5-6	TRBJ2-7	CASRDRFKFYEQYF	TGTGCCAGCAGGGACAGGTTTAAATTCTACGAGCAGTACTTC
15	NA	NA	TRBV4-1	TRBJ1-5	CASSQDRLGNQPQHF	TGCGCCAGCAGCCAAGATCGACTTGGCAATCAGCCCCAGCATTTT
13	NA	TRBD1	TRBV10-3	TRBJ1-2	CAIRGTGLIGYTF	TGTGCCATCAGAGGGACAGGTTTGATTGGCTACACCTTC
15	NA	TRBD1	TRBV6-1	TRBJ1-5	CATSAEAGGDQPQHF	TGTGCCACCTCGGCGGAGGCAGGGGGCGATCAGCCCCAGCATTTT
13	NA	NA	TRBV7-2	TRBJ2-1	CASRDSGDNEQFF	TGTGCCAGCCGGGACTCAGGCGACAATGAGCAGTTCTTC
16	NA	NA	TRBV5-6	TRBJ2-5	CASSARIRQAKETQYF	TGTGCCAGCAGCGCCCGAATCCGACAGGCTAAAGAGACCCAGTACTTC
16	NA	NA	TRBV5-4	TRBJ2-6	CASSIGQTSGANVLTF	TGTGCCAGCAGCATTGGACAGACCTCTGGGGCCAACGTCCTGACTTTC
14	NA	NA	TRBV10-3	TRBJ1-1	CAIGSRGADTEAFF	TGTGCCATCGGGAGTCGGGGAGCGGACACTGAAGCTTTCTTT
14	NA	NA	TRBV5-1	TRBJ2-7	CASSLSPSGYEQYF	TGCGCCAGCAGCTTGTCCCCCTCAGGCTACGAGCAGTACTTC
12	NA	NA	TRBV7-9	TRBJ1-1	CASSRRNTEAFF	TGTGCCAGCAGCCGCAGGAACACTGAAGCTTTCTTT
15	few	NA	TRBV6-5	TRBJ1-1	CASSYWGRGDTEAFF	TGTGCCAGCAGTTACTGGGGGCGAGGGGACACTGAAGCTTTCTTT
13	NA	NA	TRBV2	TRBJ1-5	CAGSTGRAQPQHF	TGTGCCGGGAGTACAGGGCGAGCCCAGCCCCAGCATTTT
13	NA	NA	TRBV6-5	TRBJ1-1	CASSYPGETEAFF	TGTGCCAGCAGTTACCCAGGGGAGACTGAAGCTTTCTTT
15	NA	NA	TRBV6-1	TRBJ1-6	CASGPGHTYNSPLHF	TGTGCCAGTGGACCCGGACATACCTATAATTCACCCCTCCACTTT
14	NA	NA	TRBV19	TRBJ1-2	CASSPLGGEYGYTF	TGTGCCAGTTCCCCTCTCGGGGGGGAGTATGGCTACACCTTC
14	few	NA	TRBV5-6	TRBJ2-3	CATYRGGGTDTQYF	TGTGCCACATACCGAGGAGGGGGCACAGATACGCAGTATTTT
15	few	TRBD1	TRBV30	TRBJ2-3	CAWKGQGGLTDTQYF	TGTGCCTGGAAAGGACAGGGGGGCCTCACAGATACGCAGTATTTT
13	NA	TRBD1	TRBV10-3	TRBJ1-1	CAISATGDTEAFF	TGTGCCATCAGTGCAACAGGGGACACTGAAGCTTTCTTT
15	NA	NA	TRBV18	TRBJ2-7	CASSLRQGQGYEQYF	TGTGCCAGCTCCCTGCGTCAGGGACAAGGGTACGAGCAGTACTTC
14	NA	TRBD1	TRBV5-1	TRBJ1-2	CASSLTGQDGGYTF	TGCGCCAGCAGCTTGACGGGACAGGATGGAGGCTACACCTTC
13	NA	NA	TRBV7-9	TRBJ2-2	CASIPLDTGELFF	TGTGCCAGCATCCCCCTTGACACCGGGGAGCTGTTTTTT
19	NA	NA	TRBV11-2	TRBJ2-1	CASSPWEANPISSYNEQFF	TGTGCCAGCAGCCCTTGGGAGGCGAATCCAATATCCTCCTACAATGAGCAGTTCTTC
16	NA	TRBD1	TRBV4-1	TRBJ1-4	CASSQGGGTGFEKLFF	TGCGCCAGCAGCCAAGGTGGCGGGACAGGGTTTGAAAAACTGTTTTTT
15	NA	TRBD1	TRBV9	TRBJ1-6	CASSSSGTVDSPLHF	TGTGCCAGCAGCAGCTCCGGGACAGTCGATTCACCCCTCCACTTT